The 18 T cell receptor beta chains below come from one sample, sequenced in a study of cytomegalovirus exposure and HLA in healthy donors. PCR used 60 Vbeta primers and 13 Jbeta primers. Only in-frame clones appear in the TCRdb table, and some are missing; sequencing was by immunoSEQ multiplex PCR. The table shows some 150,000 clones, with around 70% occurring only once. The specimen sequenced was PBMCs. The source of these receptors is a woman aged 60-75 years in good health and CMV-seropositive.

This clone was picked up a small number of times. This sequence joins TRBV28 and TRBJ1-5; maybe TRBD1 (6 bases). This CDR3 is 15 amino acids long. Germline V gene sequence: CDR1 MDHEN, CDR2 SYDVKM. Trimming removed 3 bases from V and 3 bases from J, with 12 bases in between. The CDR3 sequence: CASSFGDRFNQPQHF. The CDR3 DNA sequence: TGTGCCAGCAGTTTTGGAGACAGGTTCAATCAGCCCCAGCATTTT.

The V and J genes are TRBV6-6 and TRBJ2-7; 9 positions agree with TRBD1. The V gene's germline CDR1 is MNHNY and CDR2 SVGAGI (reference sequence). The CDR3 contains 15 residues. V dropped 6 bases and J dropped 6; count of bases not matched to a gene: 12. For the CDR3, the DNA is TGTGCCAGCAGCCCAACCGGGACAGGGTTTGGCGAGCAGTACTTC. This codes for CASSPTGTGFGEQYF.

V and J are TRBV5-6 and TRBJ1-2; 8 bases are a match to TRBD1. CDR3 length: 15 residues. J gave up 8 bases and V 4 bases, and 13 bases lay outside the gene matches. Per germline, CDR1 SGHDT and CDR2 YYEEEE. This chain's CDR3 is CASSIQGGPLGGYTF. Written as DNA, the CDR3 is TGTGCCAGCAGCATACAGGGGGGCCCCCTGGGCGGCTACACCTTC.

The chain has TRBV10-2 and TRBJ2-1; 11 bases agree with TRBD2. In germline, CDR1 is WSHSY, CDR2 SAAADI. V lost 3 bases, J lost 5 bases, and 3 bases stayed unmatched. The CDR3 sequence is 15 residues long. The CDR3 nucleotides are TGCGCCAGCAGTGATCGACTAGCGGGGCACAATGAGCAGTTCTTC. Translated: CASSDRLAGHNEQFF.

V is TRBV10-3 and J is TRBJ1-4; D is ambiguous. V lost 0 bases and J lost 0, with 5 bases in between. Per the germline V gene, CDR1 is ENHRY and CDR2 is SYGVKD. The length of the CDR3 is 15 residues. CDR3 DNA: TGTGCCATCAGTGAGTCGGGAGCAACTAATGAAAAACTGTTTTTT. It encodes CAISESGATNEKLFF.

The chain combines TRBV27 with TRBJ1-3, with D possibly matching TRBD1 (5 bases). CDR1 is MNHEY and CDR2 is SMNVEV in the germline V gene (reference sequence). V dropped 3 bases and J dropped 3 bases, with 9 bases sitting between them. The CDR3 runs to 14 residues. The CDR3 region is CASSFGGNGNTIYF. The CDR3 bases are TGTGCCAGCAGTTTTGGGGGGAATGGAAACACCATATATTTT.

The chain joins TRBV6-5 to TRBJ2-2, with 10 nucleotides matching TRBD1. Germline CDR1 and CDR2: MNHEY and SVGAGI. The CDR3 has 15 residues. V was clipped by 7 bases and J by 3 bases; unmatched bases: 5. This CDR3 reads CASKPGQGDTGELFF. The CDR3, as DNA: TGTGCCAGCAAGCCAGGACAGGGGGACACCGGGGAGCTGTTTTTT.

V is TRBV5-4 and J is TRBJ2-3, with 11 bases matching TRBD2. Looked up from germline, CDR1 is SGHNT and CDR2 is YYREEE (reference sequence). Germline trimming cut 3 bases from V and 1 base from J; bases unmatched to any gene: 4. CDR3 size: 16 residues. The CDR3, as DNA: TGTGCCAGCAGCTGGGGGACTAGCGGAGGCACAGATACGCAGTATTTT. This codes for CASSWGTSGGTDTQYF.

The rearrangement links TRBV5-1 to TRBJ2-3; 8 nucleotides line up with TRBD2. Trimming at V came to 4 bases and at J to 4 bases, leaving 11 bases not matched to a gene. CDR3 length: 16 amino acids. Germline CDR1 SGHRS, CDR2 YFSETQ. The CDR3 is CASSRASGSVSDTQYF. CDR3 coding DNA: TGCGCCAGCAGCCGCGCAAGCGGGAGTGTCTCAGATACGCAGTATTTT.

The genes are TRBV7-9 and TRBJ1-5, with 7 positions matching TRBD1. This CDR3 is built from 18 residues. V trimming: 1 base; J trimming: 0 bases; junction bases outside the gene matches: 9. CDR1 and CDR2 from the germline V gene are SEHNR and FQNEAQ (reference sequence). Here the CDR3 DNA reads TGTGCCAGCAGCTTAGGAGGGTGGCGGACAGGTAGCAATCAGCCCCAGCATTTT. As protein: CASSLGGWRTGSNQPQHF.

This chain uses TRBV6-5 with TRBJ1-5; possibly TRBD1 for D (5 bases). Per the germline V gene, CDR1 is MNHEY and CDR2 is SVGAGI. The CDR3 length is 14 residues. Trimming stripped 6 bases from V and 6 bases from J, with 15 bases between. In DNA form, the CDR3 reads TGTGCCAGCAGCCCTTCGGGGGGGTCTCAGCCCCAGCATTTT. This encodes CASSPSGGSQPQHF.

The CDR3 nucleotides read TGTGCCAGCAGTGATGGACTCAACACTGAAGCTTTCTTT. This codes for CASSDGLNTEAFF. This chain links TRBV2 with TRBJ1-1; D ambiguous. Germline values: CDR1 SNHLY, CDR2 FYNNEI. The CDR3 length is 13 residues. V lost 3 bases to trimming and J lost 2 bases, with 7 bases between them.

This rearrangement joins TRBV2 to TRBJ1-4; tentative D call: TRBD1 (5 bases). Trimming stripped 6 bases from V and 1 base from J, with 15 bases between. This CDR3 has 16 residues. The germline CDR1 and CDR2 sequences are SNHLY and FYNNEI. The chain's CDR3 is CASRGPGGLTNEKLFF. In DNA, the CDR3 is TGTGCCAGCAGGGGACCGGGAGGGTTAACTAATGAAAAACTGTTTTTT.

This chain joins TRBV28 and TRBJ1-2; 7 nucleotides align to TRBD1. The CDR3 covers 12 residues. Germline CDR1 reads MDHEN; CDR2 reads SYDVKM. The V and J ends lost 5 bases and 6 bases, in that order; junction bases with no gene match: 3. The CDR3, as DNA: TGTGCCAGCAGTACTACAGGGGATGGCTACACCTTC. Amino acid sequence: CASSTTGDGYTF.

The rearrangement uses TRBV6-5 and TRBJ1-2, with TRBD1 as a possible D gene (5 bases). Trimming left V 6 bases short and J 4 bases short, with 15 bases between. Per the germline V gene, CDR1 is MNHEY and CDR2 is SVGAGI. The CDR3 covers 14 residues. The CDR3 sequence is CASSRTPGGYGYTF. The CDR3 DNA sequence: TGTGCCAGCAGCCGGACACCCGGCGGCTATGGCTACACCTTC.

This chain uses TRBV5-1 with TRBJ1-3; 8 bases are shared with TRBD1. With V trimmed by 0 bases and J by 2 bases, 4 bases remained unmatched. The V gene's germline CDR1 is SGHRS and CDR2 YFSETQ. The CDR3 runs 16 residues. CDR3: CASSLAGGRAGNTIYF. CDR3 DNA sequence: TGCGCCAGCAGCTTGGCAGGGGGCCGCGCTGGAAACACCATATATTTT.

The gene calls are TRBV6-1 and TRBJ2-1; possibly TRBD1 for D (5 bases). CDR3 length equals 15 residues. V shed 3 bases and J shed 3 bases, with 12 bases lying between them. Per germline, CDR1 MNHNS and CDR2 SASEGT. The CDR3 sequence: CASSDQGSGYNEQFF. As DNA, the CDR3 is TGTGCCAGCAGTGATCAGGGATCGGGCTACAATGAGCAGTTCTTC.

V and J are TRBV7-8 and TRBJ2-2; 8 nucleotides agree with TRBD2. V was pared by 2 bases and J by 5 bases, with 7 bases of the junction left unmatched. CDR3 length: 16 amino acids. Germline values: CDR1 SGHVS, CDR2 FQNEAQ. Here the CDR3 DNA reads TGTGCCAGCAGCTTACTGCTAGCGGGTGGGACCGGGGAGCTGTTTTTT. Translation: CASSLLLAGGTGELFF.